This passage covers 16 T cell receptor beta chains from one sample sequenced in a study of vaccination effects on CD4 cells after COVID-19. Repertoires were generated with immunoSEQ multiplex PCR, while TCRdb's copy carries only in-frame clones and drops some. The sample records over 80,000 clones, 60% to 80% being singletons. Antigen-specific CD4+ T cell clonotypes were called by their expansion after viral peptide-pool culture in ViraFEST. The culture ran for approximately 10 days, and then CD4+ T cells were isolated. Either the mRNA-1273 or the BNT162b2 vaccine was given to participants as two doses. These TCRs' antigens remain unknown. Sequenced here: CD4+ T cells from PBMCs cultured with HCoV-OC43 spike peptides, sampled after COVID-19 vaccination. Subset here: HCoV-OC43 spike overlapping peptide pool stimulation. These receptors were taken from a human donor who received a COVID-19 vaccine.

This clone came up once. The rearrangement joins TRBV14 to TRBJ1-3, with D uncertain. The V and J ends lost 0 bases and 4 bases respectively, with 13 bases between them. CDR1 and CDR2 from the germline V gene are SGHDN and FVKESK. This CDR3 is 16 amino acids long. The CDR3 here is CASSQDWGLSGNTIYF. CDR3 nucleotide sequence: TGTGCCAGCAGCCAAGATTGGGGTTTATCGGGAAACACCATATATTTT.

V and J are TRBV11-2 and TRBJ2-5, with D tentatively TRBD1 or TRBD2 (5 bases each). The germline V and J ends were trimmed by 5 bases and 7 bases, with 11 bases remaining between them. Germline V CDR1 and CDR2: SGHAT, FQNNGV. The CDR3 runs 12 residues. Written as DNA, the CDR3 is TGTGCCAGCAGCGGGGGTTTTGGGACCCAGTACTTC. Amino acid sequence: CASSGGFGTQYF.

This clone was counted between two and nine times. The rearrangement links TRBV5-4 to TRBJ1-2; 8 nucleotides line up with TRBD1. This CDR3 comprises 15 residues. With 4 bases clipped from V and 1 base from J, the junction kept 6 bases outside the gene matches. Germline CDR1 SGHNT, CDR2 YYREEE (reference sequence). CDR3 DNA: TGTGCCAGCAGCGCCCGGACAGGGAATAACTATGGCTACACCTTC. Encoded protein: CASSARTGNNYGYTF.

V gene TRBV6-5 combines with J gene TRBJ2-7; D possibly corresponds to TRBD1 (6 bases). CDR1 and CDR2 from the germline V gene are MNHEY and SVGAGI. V was trimmed by 6 bases and J by 4 bases, leaving 13 bases between them. The CDR3 contains 13 residues. The CDR3 protein is CASRLQGGYEQYV. The CDR3 DNA is TGTGCCAGCAGACTACAGGGTGGGTACGAGCAGTACGTC.

The genes are TRBV24-1 and TRBJ2-1; no reliable D call. Germline V gene data show CDR1 as KGHDR and CDR2 as SFDVKD. The CDR3 runs to 13 residues. Trimming removed 3 bases at V and 9 bases at J, with 11 bases between. The CDR3 sequence: CATSDPPKVEQFF. The DNA of the CDR3 is TGTGCCACCAGTGATCCCCCGAAGGTTGAGCAGTTCTTC.

The J gene is TRBJ1-4, the V gene TRBV5-8; D not resolved. The germline V gene has CDR1 SGHTS and CDR2 YDEGEE. The germline V and J ends were trimmed by 0 bases and 0 bases, with 12 bases remaining between them. This CDR3 region has 17 residues. The DNA for the CDR3 is TGTGCCAGCAGCTTGGGGCCCCCCATAACAACTAATGAAAAACTGTTTTTT. This encodes CASSLGPPITTNEKLFF.

The chain couples TRBV5-1 to TRBJ1-1, with a possible D match to TRBD1 (5 bases). The length of the CDR3 is 14 residues. Germline loops: CDR1 SGHRS, CDR2 YFSETQ. Trimming cost V 6 bases and J 0 bases, with 12 bases left between them. The CDR3 is CASTSGVMNTEAFF. CDR3 nucleotides: TGCGCCAGCACCTCGGGGGTTATGAACACTGAAGCTTTCTTT. The full variable domain, its missing parts supplied by reference TRBV5-1 and TRBJ1-1, is KAGVTQTPRYLIKTRGQQVTLSCSPISGHRSVSWYQQTPGQGLQFLFEYFSETQRNKGNFPGRFSGRQFSNSRSEMNVSTLELGDSALYLCASTSGVMNTEAFFGQGTRLTVV.

Here the CDR3 DNA reads TGCGCCAGCAGTCAAAATCCTCAGCCGGGGTATGGCTACACCTTC. It encodes CASSQNPQPGYGYTF. The genes are TRBV10-2 and TRBJ1-2; D gene unclear. CDR1 WSHSY and CDR2 SAAADI come from the germline V gene. V shed 5 bases and J shed 5 bases, with 18 bases lying between them. The CDR3 loop spans 15 amino acids.

There are a few counts of this clone. This rearrangement joins TRBV4-1 to TRBJ2-2; TRBD1 or TRBD2 may be the D gene (5 bases each). The CDR3 covers 16 residues. Germline loops: CDR1 MGHRA, CDR2 YSYEKL. Trimming removed 0 bases at V and 3 bases at J, with 11 bases between. The chain's CDR3 is CASSQEGRTHTGELFF. DNA of the CDR3: TGCGCCAGCAGCCAAGAGGGACGTACCCACACCGGGGAGCTGTTTTTT.

The chain employs TRBV28 and TRBJ1-4; D gene ambiguous. The CDR3 is 13 amino acids. V was pared by 3 bases and J by 6 bases, with 8 bases between. Per germline, CDR1 MDHEN and CDR2 SYDVKM. The CDR3: CASSLSGYEKLFF. CDR3 nucleotide sequence: TGTGCCAGCAGTTTGTCGGGTTATGAAAAACTGTTTTTT.

This rearrangement joins TRBV24-1 to TRBJ2-7; possible D gene TRBD1, 6 bases. Germline V lookup: CDR1 KGHDR, CDR2 SFDVKD. This CDR3 comprises 13 residues. V was pared by 9 bases and J by 2 bases, with 13 bases between. The DNA of the CDR3 is TGTGCCACCCCGGGACAAAGCACCTACGAGCAGTACGTC. This gives the protein CATPGQSTYEQYV.

J is TRBJ1-6 and V is TRBV5-1; D remains unclear. Trimming cost V 0 bases and J 7 bases, with 14 bases left between them. The CDR3 runs to 16 residues. The germline V gene encodes CDR1 SGHRS and CDR2 YFSETQ. The CDR3 spells CASSLGPATGNSPLHF. CDR3 sequence (DNA): TGCGCCAGCAGCTTGGGCCCCGCGACGGGAAATTCACCCCTCCACTTT.

This chain joins TRBV7-9 and TRBJ2-7; D is uncertain. Germline V CDR1 and CDR2: SEHNR, FQNEAQ (reference sequence). V was trimmed by 1 base and J by 5 bases, leaving 9 bases between them. This CDR3 spans 13 amino acids. Here the CDR3 DNA reads TGTGCCAGCAGCTTAGGATGGGGAAACGAGCAGTACGTC. This gives the protein CASSLGWGNEQYV.

This sequence joins TRBV18 and TRBJ1-1; D unresolved. Germline values: CDR1 KGHSH, CDR2 LQKENI. V was clipped by 1 base and J by 0 bases, with 6 bases between them. The CDR3 sequence is 14 residues long. The CDR3 reads CASSPQNMNTEAFF. CDR3 coding DNA: TGTGCCAGCTCACCACAGAACATGAACACTGAAGCTTTCTTT.

The chain carries TRBV5-1 and TRBJ1-2; TRBD1 matches 11 bases. Germline CDR1 and CDR2: SGHRS and YFSETQ. V dropped 4 bases and J dropped 3; count of bases not matched to a gene: 8. This CDR3 region has 16 residues. The CDR3: CASSLRGDRGDYGYTF. The CDR3 region has the DNA TGCGCCAGCAGCCTGCGGGGGGACAGGGGGGACTATGGCTACACCTTC.

The sample holds one count of this clone. The chain couples TRBV12-5 to TRBJ2-5; possible D gene TRBD2, 5 bases. CDR1 LGHNT and CDR2 FRNRAP come from the germline V gene. V shed 1 base and J shed 1 base, with 7 bases lying between them. The CDR3 is 14 residues long. CDR3 loop: CASGLGGSQETQYF. In nucleotides, the CDR3 is TGTGCTAGTGGTTTGGGAGGGTCCCAAGAGACCCAGTACTTC. The whole variable domain, remainder taken from reference TRBV12-5 and TRBJ2-5, is DARVTQTPRHKVTEMGQEVTMRCQPILGHNTVFWYRQTMMQGLELLAYFRNRAPLDDSGMPKDRFSAEMPDATLATLKIQPSEPRDSAVYFCASGLGGSQETQYFGPGTRLLVL.